The 17 T cell receptor beta chains given below trace back to one sample, sequenced in a study of T cells in localized non-small cell lung cancer (dated by TCRdb to about 2020). Receptor amplification or capture employed the immunoSEQ multiplex PCR assay. What TCRdb holds here is the immuneACCESS table cut down to in-frame rearrangements. Part of the clones is not present; checked against another copy, under half of the missing clones reflect an unresolved V gene, and the others are unexplained. The sample has about 30,000 clones on record, approximately 90% of them singletons. The ten largest clonotypes hold approximately 13% of the sample. This material consisted of peripheral blood, taken before any cancer treatment. The receptors were sampled from a female donor aged 60 or older with stage III squamous cell lung carcinoma.

The gene calls are TRBV7-2 and TRBJ2-1; 7 bases fit TRBD1. Germline V gives CDR1 SGHTA, CDR2 FQGNSA. The junction had 5 bases not matched to a gene; V was cut back by 5 bases and J by 7 bases. This CDR3 contains 13 residues. The CDR3: CASSPGQSNEQFF. For the CDR3, the DNA is TGTGCCAGCAGCCCGGGACAGTCGAATGAGCAGTTCTTC.

This clone was recorded once. The chain uses TRBV5-1 and TRBJ2-7, with 14 bases aligning to TRBD2. The CDR3 consists of 15 residues. Germline loops: CDR1 SGHRS, CDR2 YFSETQ. J lost 2 bases, V lost 4 bases, and 2 bases had no gene match. CDR3 sequence: CASSGTSGSPYEQYF. CDR3 DNA sequence: TGCGCCAGCAGCGGGACTAGCGGGAGCCCCTACGAGCAGTACTTC.

The gene calls are TRBV6-1 and TRBJ1-5; the D is unclear. The V end was cut by 8 bases, the J end by 0 bases, with 8 bases between. Germline lookup yields CDR1 MNHNS and CDR2 SASEGT. CDR3 length: 13 amino acids. CDR3 coding DNA: TGTGCCAGCCTCGTGGGTAGCAATCAGCCCCAGCATTTT. It specifies CASLVGSNQPQHF.

The gene calls are TRBV7-6 and TRBJ2-7; 10 bases are a match to TRBD2. The V gene end was trimmed by 5 bases and the J gene end by 4 bases; junction bases not matched to a gene: 29. This CDR3 spans 22 amino acids. The germline V gene has CDR1 SGHVS and CDR2 FNYEAQ. Here the CDR3 DNA reads TGTGCCAGCAGCCGCCTTAGCTGGAGCGGGAGGGCATCCGATACTTTGGGATACGAGCAGTACTTC. Protein: CASSRLSWSGRASDTLGYEQYF. Filled out from reference TRBV7-6 and TRBJ2-7, the complete variable domain reads GAGVSQSPRYKVTKRGQDVALRCDPISGHVSLYWYRQALGQGPEFLTYFNYEAQQDKSGLPNDRFSAERPEGSISTLTIQRTEQRDSAMYRCASSRLSWSGRASDTLGYEQYFGPGTRLTVT.

This chain uses TRBV4-3 with TRBJ1-6; no clear D gene. The CDR3 sequence is 14 residues long. The V gene lost 1 base and the J gene lost 6 bases, with 7 bases spanning the gap. Germline CDR1 is LGHNA and CDR2 is YSLEER. The CDR3 reads CASSQGLINSPLHF. For the CDR3, the DNA is TGCGCCAGCAGCCAAGGACTGATTAATTCACCCCTCCACTTT.

This chain connects TRBV21-1 to TRBJ2-2; the table calls TRBD2, which could not be checked here. TRBV21-1 is a pseudogene locus. This CDR3 has 15 amino acids. Here the CDR3 reads CASSQEGEGTGELFF. DNA of the CDR3: TGTGCCAGCAGTCAAGAGGGGGAGGGCACCGGGGAGCTGTTTTTT.

The rearrangement joins TRBV11-2 to TRBJ1-1; unclear D gene. The CDR3 loop spans 13 amino acids. V dropped 3 bases and J dropped 0 bases, with 5 bases sitting between them. Germline values: CDR1 SGHAT, CDR2 FQNNGV. CDR3 sequence: CASSFSMNTEAFF. Written as DNA, the CDR3 is TGTGCCAGCAGCTTTTCGATGAACACTGAAGCTTTCTTT.

The chain has TRBV28 and TRBJ1-2; perhaps TRBD1 as D (6 bases). Germline-derived CDR1 and CDR2 are MDHEN and SYDVKM. Trimming pared 2 bases from V and 7 bases from J, leaving 17 bases between. The CDR3 extends over 15 amino acids. In nucleotides, the CDR3 is TGTGCCAGCAGTTTAGGGGGGGCGCCCGTCGTTGGCTACACCTTC. This translates into CASSLGGAPVVGYTF.

This chain connects TRBV9 to TRBJ2-5; 15 bases are a match to TRBD2. Trimming took 3 bases from V and 5 from J; bases not matched to a gene: 8. This CDR3 is 17 amino acids long. In germline, CDR1 is SGDLS, CDR2 YYNGEE. The CDR3 region is CASSAHLGLAGGETQYF. CDR3 DNA: TGTGCCAGCAGCGCACACCTGGGACTAGCGGGGGGTGAGACCCAGTACTTC.

This rearrangement joins TRBV28 to TRBJ1-5; D not resolved. Germline V lookup: CDR1 MDHEN, CDR2 SYDVKM. V lost 4 bases and J 0 bases, leaving 10 bases between the germline ends. The CDR3 contains 15 residues. This chain's CDR3 is CASSWDLHSNQPQHF. The CDR3 nucleotides read TGTGCCAGCAGTTGGGATCTCCATAGCAATCAGCCCCAGCATTTT.

The chain carries TRBV11-3 and TRBJ2-3; tentative D call: TRBD2 (6 bases). CDR1 and CDR2 from the germline V gene are SGHNT and YENEEA. This CDR3 spans 15 amino acids. V gave up 3 bases and J gave up 2 bases, with 12 bases separating them. CDR3 in amino acids: CASSFRRGSTDTQYF. In DNA, the CDR3 is TGTGCCAGCAGCTTCAGGAGGGGTTCCACAGATACGCAGTATTTT.

The rearrangement links TRBV28 to TRBJ2-1; a weak D match, TRBD2 (5 bases). CDR3 length: 15 residues. The germline gives CDR1 MDHEN, CDR2 SYDVKM. The V end lost 6 bases, the J end lost 8 bases, and 20 bases lay between the germline ends. The CDR3: CASSSSGLRKDEQFF. The CDR3 region has the DNA TGTGCCAGCAGCTCCTCCGGACTCAGGAAGGATGAGCAGTTCTTC.

The chain recombines TRBV19 with TRBJ2-2, with D hard to call. V was pared by 1 base and J by 2 bases, with 5 bases between. The CDR3 covers 14 residues. Per germline, CDR1 LNHDA and CDR2 SQIVND (reference sequence). The CDR3 region has the DNA TGTGCCAGTAGTATAGCAACCAACACCGGGGAGCTGTTTTTT. Translation gives CASSIATNTGELFF.

The rearrangement uses TRBV4-1 and TRBJ2-1, with 9 nucleotides matching TRBD2. The ends lost 1 base at V and 5 bases at J; junction bases unmatched: 6. CDR1 and CDR2 (germline): MGHRA, YSYEKL. The CDR3 has 16 amino acids. The CDR3 DNA sequence: TGCGCCAGCAGCCAAGGAGGCGGGAGGGCCCACAATGAGCAGTTCTTC. It translates to CASSQGGGRAHNEQFF.

The gene calls are TRBV21-1 and TRBJ1-4; the table's D call of TRBD1 was not tested on the DNA. TRBV21-1 is annotated as a pseudogene. The CDR3 sequence is 15 residues long. In DNA form, the CDR3 reads TGTGCCAGCAGCAAGTACAGGCGCAAGGGGGAAAAACTGTTTTTT. It translates to CASSKYRRKGEKLFF.

The V call is TRBV2, the J call TRBJ2-1, with 7 bases matching TRBD2. V gave up 10 bases and J gave up 2 bases; unmatched junction bases: 8. The CDR3 consists of 14 residues. Germline assignment: CDR1 SNHLY and CDR2 FYNNEI. In DNA form, the CDR3 reads TGTGCCATCCTGAGCGGGGTTACCTACAATGAGCAGTTCTTC. It translates to CAILSGVTYNEQFF.

CDR3 sequence reads: CASSRPTADRYGYTF. Here the CDR3 DNA reads TGCGCCAGCAGCCGACCCACGGCGGATCGCTATGGCTACACCTTC. The chain couples TRBV4-1 to TRBJ1-2; no clear D gene. This CDR3 comprises 15 residues. Germline V gives CDR1 MGHRA, CDR2 YSYEKL. V lost 4 bases to trimming and J lost 4 bases, with 16 bases between them.